This section outlines one T cell receptor (beta chain) sequence together with its context. Its antigen is currently not known. No per-base quality is available; no much larger clone lies one base away. The sample originates from a study of T cells in narcolepsy (dated by TCRdb to 2016 to 2019). Background for the entire study: The study enrolled patients with narcolepsy type 1 or type 2 (NT1, NT2) together with healthy control donors. The study sought autoreactive T cells targeting hypocretin neuron self-antigens (hypocretin, TRIB2) in narcolepsy patients, using TCR Vbeta sequencing to track clonotypes in blood and CSF. The paper's findings and limits, for the study overall: Certain blood memory CD4+ repertoires from patients and controls had no sequences that matched autoreactive T cell clones. According to the report, autoreactive clonotypes were detected serially in the blood of the same patients and of different patients, but not in healthy controls. Numbers of sequenced blood memory CD4+ clonotypes were comparable, with averages of about 39,494 in patients and 33,354 in controls. HCRT-specific and TRIB2-specific autoreactive clonotypes were highlighted in plots that compared CD4+ T cell clonotypes in CSF versus blood from the same patient.

Library prep was done by the immunoSEQ multiplex PCR assay. The clones in this table, taken by TCRdb from immuneACCESS, are in-frame only. Not every clone is retained; where verified, under half of the shortfall comes from an unresolved V gene, and the cause of the rest is unknown. The sample table lists 25,000 to 35,000 clones, around 79% of them with a count of one. Of the sample, 6.6% falls within the top ten clones. Based on the germline V gene (reference sequence), the CDR1 and CDR2 sequences are MNHEY and SMNVEV. V drops 8 bases and J drops 6 bases, leaving 16 bases in between. Including cysteine and phenylalanine, the CDR3 has 14 amino acids. Left in the record is the CDR3 DNA by itself, 42 bases read in frame from the first base. For TCR Vbeta sequencing, memory CD4+ T cells were sorted ex vivo from the peripheral blood of both healthy controls and narcolepsy patients.

The chain is made from TRBV27 and TRBJ2-2; the D gene is possibly TRBD1, with 6 bases matching. Sequences were obtained from memory (CD45RA-) CD4+ T cells from blood. Sample cell subset or site, as interpreted from the label and publication: memory T cells sorted ex vivo from peripheral blood. The receptor was derived from a human donor in good health. The DNA reads as follows: TGTGCCAGCTGCGTACAGGGATCCCCCGGGGAGCTGTTTTTT. The translation is CASCVQGSPGELFF.